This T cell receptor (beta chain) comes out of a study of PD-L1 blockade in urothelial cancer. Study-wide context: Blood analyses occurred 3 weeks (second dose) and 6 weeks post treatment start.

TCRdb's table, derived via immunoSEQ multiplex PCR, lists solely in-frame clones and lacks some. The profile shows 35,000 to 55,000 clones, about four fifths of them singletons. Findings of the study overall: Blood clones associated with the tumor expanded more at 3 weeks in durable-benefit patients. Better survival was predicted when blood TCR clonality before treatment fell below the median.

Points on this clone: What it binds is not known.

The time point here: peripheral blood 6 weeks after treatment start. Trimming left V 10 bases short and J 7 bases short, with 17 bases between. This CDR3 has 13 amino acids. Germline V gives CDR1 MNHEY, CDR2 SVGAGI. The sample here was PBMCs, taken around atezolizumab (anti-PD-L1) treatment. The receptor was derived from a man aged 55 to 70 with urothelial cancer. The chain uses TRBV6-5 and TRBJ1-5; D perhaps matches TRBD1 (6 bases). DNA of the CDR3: TGTGCCACTCGGGGGGGGCGAGAACAGCCCCAGCATTTT. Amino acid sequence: CATRGGREQPQHF.